This T cell receptor (beta chain) appears in the sequencing data of a study of shared clonotypes between healthy human individuals. About this clone itself: No antigen is known for it.

The table came from immunoSEQ multiplex PCR; TCRdb's copy has only in-frame clones and leaves some out. Of over a million clones listed, approximately 78% were seen once; the top ten hold roughly 0.57%. Whole-study findings and limits: A reduction in generation probabilities was seen for non-shared clonotypes relative to those shared by all four donors.

This TCR derives from a man aged 18 to 35 in good health. Some clones in this sample may be carry-over from other donors' samples. Sequenced: memory CD4+ T cells from PBMCs. Indicated subset: CD45RA-negative fraction.

CDR3 DNA: TGTGCCCTCTTTGGGGGGGGCACAGATACGCAGTATTTT. Translated, it gives CALFGGGTDTQYF. The genes are TRBV7-9 and TRBJ2-3, with TRBD2 identical over 7 bases. Germline lookup yields CDR1 SEHNR and CDR2 FQNEAQ (reference sequence). The ends lost 11 bases at V and 1 base at J; junction bases unmatched: 6. The CDR3 is 13 residues long.